These T cell receptor beta chains were read from a single sample in a study of response to subunit inactivated influenza vaccine. TCRdb re-derived calls from the RT-PCR reads in MiXCR, one entry per CDR3 protein. The sample yields around 600,000 distinct CDR3 sequences, around 11% seen once. The same sample was also used in a study of T cells expressing NK-cell markers.

The starting material was PBMCs from blood, obtained on the day of vaccination. The receptors shown here come from a man aged 50 or older who received an inactivated influenza vaccine. CDR3s leave out the opening cysteine and the closing phenylalanine or tryptophan. Fields, in order: V gene, CDR3 protein.

>TRBV15
ATSIPVGEDYT
>TRBV4-3
ASSQPGDSTDTQY
>TRBV18
ASSPPGQASYEQY
>TRBV7-9
ASRAVAGRLNTEAF
>TRBV20-1
SARDSTSGTYEQY
>TRBV20-1
SARDSRFGTGETQY
>TRBV5-1
ASSSHGAYEQY
>TRBV7-2
ASSLIILAGVNTQY
>TRBV28
ASGSGQGVGEQY
>TRBV18
ASSPPNSGGNEQY
>TRBV2
ASSEQGVANEKLF
>TRBV5-1
ASSLTGRIMNTEAF
>TRBV6-2/TRBV6-3
ASSRLAGGTDTQY
>TRBV6-5
ASSYVTGTGYHEQY
>TRBV4-2
ASSEILAGGTGGANVLT
>TRBV6-1
ASSEQTGQGFSSSEKLF
>TRBV14
ASSSQGPETQY
>TRBV12-3/TRBV12-4
ASSPGLWGRNNEQF
>TRBV7-3
ASSAIAGGRETQY
>TRBV28
ASSAGTGYEQY
>TRBV5-1
ASRKGGFSSYEQY
>TRBV29-1
SVNQGYEQY
>TRBV18
ASSPILQVISGANVLT
>TRBV28
ASSLEFYQPQH
>TRBV7-8
ASSPTRTEAF
>TRBV14
ASSPRGGGPEAF
>TRBV5-1
ASRGLTAGNEQF
>TRBV20-1
SARDWAGTDTQY
>TRBV7-2
ASSPVVGGVGNEQF
>TRBV9
ASSVEHLNTDTQY
>TRBV5-5
ASTIGGPRQETQY
>TRBV7-2
ASSLGGRRQF
>TRBV11-1
ASSYQTGSDGYT
>TRBV7-9
ASSSQGLRT
>TRBV12-3/TRBV12-4
ATADRSSYNEQF
>TRBV30
AWSSQIRTDTQY
>TRBV6-5
ASSYSGLSGELF